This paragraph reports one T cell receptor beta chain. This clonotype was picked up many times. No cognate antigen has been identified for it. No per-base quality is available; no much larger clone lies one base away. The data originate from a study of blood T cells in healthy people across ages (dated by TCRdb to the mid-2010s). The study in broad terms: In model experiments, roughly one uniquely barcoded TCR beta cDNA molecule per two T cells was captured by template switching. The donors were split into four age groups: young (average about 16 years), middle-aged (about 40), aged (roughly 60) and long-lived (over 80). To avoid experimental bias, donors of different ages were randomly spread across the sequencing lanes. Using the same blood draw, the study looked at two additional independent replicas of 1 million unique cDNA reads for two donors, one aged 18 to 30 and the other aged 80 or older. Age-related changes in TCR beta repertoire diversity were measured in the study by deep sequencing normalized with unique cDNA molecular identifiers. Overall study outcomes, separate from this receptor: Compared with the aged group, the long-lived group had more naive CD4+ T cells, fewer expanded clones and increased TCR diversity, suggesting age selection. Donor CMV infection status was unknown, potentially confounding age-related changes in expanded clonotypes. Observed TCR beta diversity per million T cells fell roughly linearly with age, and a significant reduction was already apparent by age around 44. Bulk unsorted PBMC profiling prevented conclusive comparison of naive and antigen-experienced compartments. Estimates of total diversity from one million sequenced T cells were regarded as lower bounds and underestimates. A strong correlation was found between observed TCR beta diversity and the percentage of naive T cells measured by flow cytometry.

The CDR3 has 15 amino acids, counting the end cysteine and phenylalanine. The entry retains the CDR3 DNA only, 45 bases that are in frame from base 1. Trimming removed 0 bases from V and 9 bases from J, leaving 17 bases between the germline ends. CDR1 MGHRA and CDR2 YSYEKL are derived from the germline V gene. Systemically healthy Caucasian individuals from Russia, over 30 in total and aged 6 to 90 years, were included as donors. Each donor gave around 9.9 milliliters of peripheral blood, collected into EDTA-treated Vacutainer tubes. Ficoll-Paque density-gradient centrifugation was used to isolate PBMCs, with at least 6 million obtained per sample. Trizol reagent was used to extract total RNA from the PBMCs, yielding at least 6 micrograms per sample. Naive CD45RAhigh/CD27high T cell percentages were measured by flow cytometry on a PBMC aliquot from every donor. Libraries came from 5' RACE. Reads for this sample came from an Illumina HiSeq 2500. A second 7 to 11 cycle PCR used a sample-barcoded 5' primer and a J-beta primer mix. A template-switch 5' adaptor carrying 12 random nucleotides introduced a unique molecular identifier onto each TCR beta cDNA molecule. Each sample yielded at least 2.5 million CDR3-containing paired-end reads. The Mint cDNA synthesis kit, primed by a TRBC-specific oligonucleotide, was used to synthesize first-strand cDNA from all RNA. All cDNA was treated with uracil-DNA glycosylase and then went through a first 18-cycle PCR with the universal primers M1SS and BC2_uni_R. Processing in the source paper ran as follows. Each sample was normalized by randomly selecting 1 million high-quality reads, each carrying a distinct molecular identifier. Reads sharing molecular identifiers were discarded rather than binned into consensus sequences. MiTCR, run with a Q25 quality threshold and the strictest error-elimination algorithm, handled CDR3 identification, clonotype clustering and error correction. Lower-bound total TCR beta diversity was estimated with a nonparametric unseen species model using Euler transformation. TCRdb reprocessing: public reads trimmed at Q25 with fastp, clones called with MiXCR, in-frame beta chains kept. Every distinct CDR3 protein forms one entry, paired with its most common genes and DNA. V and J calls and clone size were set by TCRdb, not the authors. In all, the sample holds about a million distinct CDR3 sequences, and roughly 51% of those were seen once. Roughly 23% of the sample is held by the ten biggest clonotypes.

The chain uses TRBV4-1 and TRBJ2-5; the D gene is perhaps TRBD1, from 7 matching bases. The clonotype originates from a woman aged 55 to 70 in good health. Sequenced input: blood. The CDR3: CASSQDVQGRRAQYF. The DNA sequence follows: TGCGCCAGCAGCCAAGACGTACAGGGGAGGAGGGCCCAGTACTTC.